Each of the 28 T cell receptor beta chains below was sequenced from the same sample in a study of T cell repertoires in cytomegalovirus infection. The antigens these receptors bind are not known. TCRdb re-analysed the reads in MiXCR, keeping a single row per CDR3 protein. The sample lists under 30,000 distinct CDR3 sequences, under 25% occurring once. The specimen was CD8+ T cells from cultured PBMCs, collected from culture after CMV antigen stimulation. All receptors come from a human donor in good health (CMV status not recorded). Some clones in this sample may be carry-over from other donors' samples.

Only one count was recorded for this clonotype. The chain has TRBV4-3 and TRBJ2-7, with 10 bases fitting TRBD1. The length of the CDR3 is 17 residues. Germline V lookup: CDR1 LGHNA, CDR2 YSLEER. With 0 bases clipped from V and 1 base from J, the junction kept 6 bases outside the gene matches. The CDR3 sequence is CASSQESWTGGSYEQYF. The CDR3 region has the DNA TGCGCCAGCAGCCAAGAGTCGTGGACAGGGGGTTCCTACGAGCAGTACTTC.

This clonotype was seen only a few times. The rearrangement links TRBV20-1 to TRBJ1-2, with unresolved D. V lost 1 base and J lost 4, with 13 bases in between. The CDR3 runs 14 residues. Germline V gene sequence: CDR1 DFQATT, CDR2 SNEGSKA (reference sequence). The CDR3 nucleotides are TGCAGTGCTAGAGTAAGAGACCTACTCTATGGCTACACCTTC. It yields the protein CSARVRDLLYGYTF.

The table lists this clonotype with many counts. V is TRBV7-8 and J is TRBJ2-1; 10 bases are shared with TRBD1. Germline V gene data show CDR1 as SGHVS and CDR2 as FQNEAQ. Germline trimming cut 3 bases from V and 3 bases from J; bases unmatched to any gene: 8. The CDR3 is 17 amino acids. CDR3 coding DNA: TGTGCCAGCAGCTTCCCCGCCCGGGACAGGGGCTACAATGAGCAGTTCTTC. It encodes CASSFPARDRGYNEQFF.

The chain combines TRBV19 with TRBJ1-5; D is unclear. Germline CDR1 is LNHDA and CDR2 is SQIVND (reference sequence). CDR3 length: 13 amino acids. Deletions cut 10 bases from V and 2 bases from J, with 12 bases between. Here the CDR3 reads CATQLGGNQPQHF. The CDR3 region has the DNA TGTGCCACTCAACTAGGTGGCAATCAGCCCCAGCATTTT.

The CDR3 nucleotides are TGCGCCAGCAGCCCGAGCGGTGCTTCGAACTATGGCTACACCTTC. This gives the protein CASSPSGASNYGYTF. The V gene is TRBV4-3, the J gene TRBJ1-2; no definite D call. The CDR3 is 15 amino acids. Germline V gene lookup returns CDR1 LGHNA and CDR2 YSLEER. V lost 4 bases, J lost 2 bases, and 14 bases lay in between.

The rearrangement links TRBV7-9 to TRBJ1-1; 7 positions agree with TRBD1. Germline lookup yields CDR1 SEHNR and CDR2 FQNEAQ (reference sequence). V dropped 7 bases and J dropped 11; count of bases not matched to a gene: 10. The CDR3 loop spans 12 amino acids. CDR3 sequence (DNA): TGTGCCAGCACCCCAAAGAAGGGGGCGGCTTTCTTT. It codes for CASTPKKGAAFF.

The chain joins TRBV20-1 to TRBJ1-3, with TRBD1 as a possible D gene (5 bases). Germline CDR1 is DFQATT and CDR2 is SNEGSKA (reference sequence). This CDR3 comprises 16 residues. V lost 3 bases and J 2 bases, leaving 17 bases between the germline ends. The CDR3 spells CSARGPGREPGNTIYF. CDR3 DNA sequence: TGCAGTGCTAGGGGACCGGGCCGAGAACCTGGAAACACCATATATTTT.

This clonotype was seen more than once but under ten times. The CDR3 sequence is CASSFLDRDFTGANVLTF. CDR3 nucleotides: TGTGCCAGCAGTTTTCTGGACAGGGACTTTACTGGGGCCAACGTCCTGACTTTC. The rearrangement links TRBV6-5 to TRBJ2-6, with 8 bases that match TRBD1. The CDR3 consists of 18 residues. The V and J ends lost 4 bases and 2 bases, in that order; junction bases with no gene match: 10. Germline V CDR1 and CDR2: MNHEY, SVGAGI.

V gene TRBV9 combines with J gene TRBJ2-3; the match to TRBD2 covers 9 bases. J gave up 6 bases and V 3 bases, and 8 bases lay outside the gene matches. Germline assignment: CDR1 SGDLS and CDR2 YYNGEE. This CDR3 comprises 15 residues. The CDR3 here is CASSGGRGLADTQYF. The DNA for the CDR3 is TGTGCCAGCAGCGGGGGTCGGGGACTAGCCGATACGCAGTATTTT.

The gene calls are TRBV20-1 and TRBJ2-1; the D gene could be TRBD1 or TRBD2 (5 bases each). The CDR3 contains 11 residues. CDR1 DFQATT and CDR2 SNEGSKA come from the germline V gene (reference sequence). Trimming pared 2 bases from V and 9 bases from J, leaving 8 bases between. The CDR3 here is CSARSGGEQFF. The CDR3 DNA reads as TGCAGTGCTAGAAGTGGGGGTGAGCAGTTCTTC.

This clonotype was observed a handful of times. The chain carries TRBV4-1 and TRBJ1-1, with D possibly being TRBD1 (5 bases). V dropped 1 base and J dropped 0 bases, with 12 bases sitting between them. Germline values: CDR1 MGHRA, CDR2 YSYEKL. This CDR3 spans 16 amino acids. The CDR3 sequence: CASSQAETAMNTEAFF. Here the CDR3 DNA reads TGCGCCAGCAGCCAAGCCGAGACAGCCATGAACACTGAAGCTTTCTTT.

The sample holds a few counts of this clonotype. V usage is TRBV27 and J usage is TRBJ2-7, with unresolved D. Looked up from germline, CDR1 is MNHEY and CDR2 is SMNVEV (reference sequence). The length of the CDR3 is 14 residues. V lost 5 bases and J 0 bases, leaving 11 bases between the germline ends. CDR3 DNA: TGTGCCAGCAGTGCTTACAGAAGCTCCTACGAGCAGTACTTC. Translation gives CASSAYRSSYEQYF.

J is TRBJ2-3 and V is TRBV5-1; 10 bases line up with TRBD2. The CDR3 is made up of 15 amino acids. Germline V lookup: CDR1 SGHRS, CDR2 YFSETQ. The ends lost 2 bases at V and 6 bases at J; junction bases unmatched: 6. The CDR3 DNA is TGCGCCAGCAGCTTAGCGGGGGGGCTTTCCGATACGCAGTATTTT. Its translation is CASSLAGGLSDTQYF.

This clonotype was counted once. The CDR3 loop reads CASSLTAGETDTQYF. The DNA of the CDR3 is TGTGCCAGCAGCTTAACAGCGGGGGAGACAGATACGCAGTATTTT. V and J are TRBV7-3 and TRBJ2-3; TRBD2 aligns across 8 bases. Germline CDR1 and CDR2: SGHTA and FQGTGA. Unmatched junction bases numbered 2, after V lost 0 bases and J lost 3 bases. There are 15 residues in the CDR3.

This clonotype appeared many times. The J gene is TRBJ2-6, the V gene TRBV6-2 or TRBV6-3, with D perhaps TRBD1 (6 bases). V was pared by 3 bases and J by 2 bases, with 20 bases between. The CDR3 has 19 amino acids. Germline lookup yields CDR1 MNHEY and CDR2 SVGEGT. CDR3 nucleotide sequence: TGTGCCAGCAGTTATTGGGGCCAGGGGCGAGAAACTGGGGCCAACGTCCTGACTTTC. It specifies CASSYWGQGRETGANVLTF.

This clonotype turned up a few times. This chain's CDR3 is CASSYSQTGGNPGELFF. CDR3 sequence (DNA): TGTGCCAGCAGTTACTCTCAGACAGGGGGGAATCCCGGGGAGCTGTTTTTT. The rearrangement links TRBV6-5 to TRBJ2-2; 9 nucleotides line up with TRBD1. CDR3 length: 17 amino acids. V shed 0 bases, J shed 6 bases, and the junction held 8 bases outside the gene matches. The germline CDR1 and CDR2 sequences are MNHEY and SVGAGI.

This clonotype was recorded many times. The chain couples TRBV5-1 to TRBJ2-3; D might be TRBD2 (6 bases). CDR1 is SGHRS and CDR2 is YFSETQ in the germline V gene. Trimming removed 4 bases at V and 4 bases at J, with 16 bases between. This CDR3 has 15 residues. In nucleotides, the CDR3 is TGCGCCAGCAGCCCCTGGATGCCGGGAGCAGATACGCAGTATTTT. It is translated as CASSPWMPGADTQYF.

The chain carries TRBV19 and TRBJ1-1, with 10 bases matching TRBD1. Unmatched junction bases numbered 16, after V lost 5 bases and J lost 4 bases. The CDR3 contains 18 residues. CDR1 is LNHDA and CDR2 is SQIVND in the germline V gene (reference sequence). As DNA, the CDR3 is TGTGCCAGTAGTTCTTGGGGACAGGGGACTGTTGGTGGCACTGAAGCTTTCTTT. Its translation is CASSSWGQGTVGGTEAFF.

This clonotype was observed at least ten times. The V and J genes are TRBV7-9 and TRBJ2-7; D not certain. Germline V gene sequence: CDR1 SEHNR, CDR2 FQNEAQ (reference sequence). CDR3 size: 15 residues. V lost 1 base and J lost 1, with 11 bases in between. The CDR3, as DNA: TGTGCCAGCAGCTTAGTATCTGGCAGATCCTACGAGCAGTACTTC. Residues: CASSLVSGRSYEQYF.

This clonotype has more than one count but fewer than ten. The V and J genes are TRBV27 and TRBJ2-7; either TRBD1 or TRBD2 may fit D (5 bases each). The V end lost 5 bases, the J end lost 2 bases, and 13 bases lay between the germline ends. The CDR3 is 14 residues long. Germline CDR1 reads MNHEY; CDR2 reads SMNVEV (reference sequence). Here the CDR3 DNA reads TGTGCCAGCAGTCCCCGGGACGTAGCCTACGAGCAGTACTTC. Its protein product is CASSPRDVAYEQYF.

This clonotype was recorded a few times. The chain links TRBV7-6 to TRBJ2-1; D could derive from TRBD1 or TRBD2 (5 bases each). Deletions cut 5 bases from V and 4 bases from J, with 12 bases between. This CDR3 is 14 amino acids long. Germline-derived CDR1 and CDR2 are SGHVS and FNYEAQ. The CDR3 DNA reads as TGTGCCAGCAGCAAGGGGACGCCTTACAATGAGCAGTTCTTC. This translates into CASSKGTPYNEQFF.

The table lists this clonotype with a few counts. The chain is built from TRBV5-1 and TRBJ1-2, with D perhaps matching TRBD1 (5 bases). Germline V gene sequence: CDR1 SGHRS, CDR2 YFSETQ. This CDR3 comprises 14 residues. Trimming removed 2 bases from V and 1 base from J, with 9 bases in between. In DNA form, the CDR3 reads TGCGCCAGCAGCTTCACAGGAGGTAACTATGGCTACACCTTC. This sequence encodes CASSFTGGNYGYTF.

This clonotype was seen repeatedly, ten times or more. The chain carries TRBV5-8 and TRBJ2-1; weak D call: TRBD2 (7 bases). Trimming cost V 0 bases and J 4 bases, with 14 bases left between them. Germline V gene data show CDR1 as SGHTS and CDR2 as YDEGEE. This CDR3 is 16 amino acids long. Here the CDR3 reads CASSLAGGPAYNEQFF. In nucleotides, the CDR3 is TGTGCCAGCAGCTTGGCCGGGGGGCCGGCGTACAATGAGCAGTTCTTC. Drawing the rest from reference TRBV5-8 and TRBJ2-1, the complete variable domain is EAGVTQSPTHLIKTRGQQATLRCSPISGHTSVYWYQQALGLGLQFLLWYDEGEERNRGNFPPRFSGRQFPNYSSELNVNALELEDSALYLCASSLAGGPAYNEQFFGPGTRLTVL.

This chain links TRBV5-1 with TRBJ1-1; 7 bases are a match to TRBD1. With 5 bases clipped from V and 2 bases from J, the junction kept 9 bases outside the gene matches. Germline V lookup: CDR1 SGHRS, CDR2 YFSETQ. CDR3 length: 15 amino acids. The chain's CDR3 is CASSPPGTANTEAFF. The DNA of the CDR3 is TGCGCCAGCAGTCCCCCCGGGACAGCCAACACTGAAGCTTTCTTT.

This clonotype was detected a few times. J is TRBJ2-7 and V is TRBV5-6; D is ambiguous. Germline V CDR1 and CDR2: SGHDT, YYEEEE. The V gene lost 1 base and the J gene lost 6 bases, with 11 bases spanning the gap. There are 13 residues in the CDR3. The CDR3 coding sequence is TGTGCCAGCAGCTTGTTGTCCAGGAGCGAGCAGTACTTC. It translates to CASSLLSRSEQYF.

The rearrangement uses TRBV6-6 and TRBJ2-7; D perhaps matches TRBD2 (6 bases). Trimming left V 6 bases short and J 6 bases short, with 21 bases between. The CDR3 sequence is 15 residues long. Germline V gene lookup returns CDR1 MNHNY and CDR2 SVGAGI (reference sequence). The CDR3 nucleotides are TGTGCCAGCAGCGCTCGGGGAGCGGGTTCGCTCGAGCAGTACTTC. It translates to CASSARGAGSLEQYF.

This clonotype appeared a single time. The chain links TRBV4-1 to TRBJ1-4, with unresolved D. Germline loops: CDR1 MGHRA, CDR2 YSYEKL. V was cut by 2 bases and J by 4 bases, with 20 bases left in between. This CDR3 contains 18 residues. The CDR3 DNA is TGCGCCAGCAGCCAACCCGCGGTTAGACCCGAACTTAATGAAAAACTGTTTTTT. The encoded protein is CASSQPAVRPELNEKLFF.

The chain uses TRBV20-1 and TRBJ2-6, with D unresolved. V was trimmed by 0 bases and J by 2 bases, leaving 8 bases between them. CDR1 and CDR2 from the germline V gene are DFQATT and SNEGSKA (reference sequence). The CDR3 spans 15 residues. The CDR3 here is CSARDQATGANVLTF. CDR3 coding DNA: TGCAGTGCTAGAGATCAGGCAACTGGGGCCAACGTCCTGACTTTC.